One and the same sample provided the 27 T cell receptor beta chains below, sequenced in a study of T-cell memory formation after mild COVID-19. TCRdb analysed the 5' RACE reads with MiXCR anew, one entry per CDR3 protein. The sample has more than 150,000 distinct CDR3 sequences; about a fifth are singletons. The material sequenced was PBMCs or a T cell subset sorted from them (not recorded which). These receptors all stem from an adult woman who had mild COVID-19 (a few samples of this study predate the infection). Cell type and time point are not known.

V usage is TRBV9 and J usage is TRBJ2-3, with D perhaps matching TRBD2 (5 bases). CDR1 SGDLS and CDR2 YYNGEE come from the germline V gene. CDR3 length: 15 residues. The V gene lost 0 bases and the J gene lost 3 bases, with 11 bases spanning the gap. The CDR3 region is CASSVDEGPTDTQYF. CDR3 bases: TGTGCCAGCAGCGTAGACGAGGGCCCGACAGATACGCAGTATTTT.

This clonotype was counted between two and nine times. The chain uses TRBV5-1 and TRBJ2-3; D unclear. This CDR3 is 13 amino acids long. CDR1 SGHRS and CDR2 YFSETQ come from the germline V gene. The germline V and J ends were trimmed by 4 bases and 3 bases, with 9 bases remaining between them. CDR3 sequence: CASSLSWTDTQYF. The CDR3 DNA follows: TGCGCCAGCAGCCTCAGTTGGACAGATACGCAGTATTTT.

This clonotype showed up just a few times. The V gene is TRBV24-1, the J gene TRBJ2-1, with TRBD2 matching over 8 bases. This CDR3 is 16 amino acids long. Germline CDR1 KGHDR, CDR2 SFDVKD. V lost 3 bases and J lost 5; bases outside the gene matches: 8. The CDR3 DNA follows: TGTGCCACCAGTGATGTAGCGGGACCACCTAACAATGAGCAGTTCTTC. Protein: CATSDVAGPPNNEQFF.

The rearrangement joins TRBV9 to TRBJ1-1; the match to TRBD1 covers 9 bases. Germline V gene lookup returns CDR1 SGDLS and CDR2 YYNGEE. The CDR3 covers 13 residues. Trimming cost V 3 bases and J 11 bases; bases outside gene matches: 8. In DNA form, the CDR3 reads TGTGCCAGCAGCGACACAGGGGGCTCGTCGGCTTTCTTT. Translating it yields CASSDTGGSSAFF.

V and J are TRBV24-1 and TRBJ2-3; possible D gene TRBD2, 6 bases. CDR1 and CDR2 from the germline V gene are KGHDR and SFDVKD. This CDR3 comprises 16 residues. V was clipped by 3 bases and J by 3 bases, with 15 bases between them. The CDR3 loop is CATSDKGRYPTDTQYF. DNA for the CDR3: TGTGCCACCAGTGATAAGGGGAGGTATCCAACAGATACGCAGTATTTT.

The table lists this clonotype with a few counts. The rearrangement links TRBV6-2 or TRBV6-3 to TRBJ1-2; D is ambiguous. CDR1 is MNHEY and CDR2 is SVGEGT in the germline V gene. There are 13 residues in the CDR3. V was shortened by 1 base and J by 6 bases, with 9 bases between the two germline ends. DNA of the CDR3: TGTGCCAGCAGTTACTATTTGGTAGATGGCTACACCTTC. It yields the protein CASSYYLVDGYTF.

The gene calls are TRBV4-1 and TRBJ2-7, with D tentatively TRBD2 (5 bases). CDR1 MGHRA and CDR2 YSYEKL come from the germline V gene. V lost 2 bases and J lost 0, with 11 bases in between. This CDR3 spans 15 amino acids. CDR3 protein: CASSQKRSSSYEQYF. CDR3 nucleotides: TGCGCCAGCAGCCAAAAGCGGTCGTCCTCCTACGAGCAGTACTTC.

This rearrangement joins TRBV4-3 to TRBJ2-3; D gene ambiguous. This CDR3 is 13 amino acids long. V was trimmed by 0 bases and J by 2 bases, leaving 3 bases between them. Germline lookup yields CDR1 LGHNA and CDR2 YSLEER. The DNA for the CDR3 is TGCGCCAGCAGCCAAGAGACCACAGATACGCAGTATTTT. This sequence encodes CASSQETTDTQYF.

In its sample, this clonotype was seen a few times. The chain carries TRBV12-3 or TRBV12-4 and TRBJ2-3; TRBD1 agrees at 11 bases. CDR3 length equals 14 residues. The junction had 5 bases not matched to a gene; V was cut back by 6 bases and J by 6 bases. CDR3 sequence: CASRAGQGADTQYF. The CDR3 bases are TGTGCCAGCAGGGCCGGACAGGGGGCGGATACGCAGTATTTT.

This clonotype appeared a single time. J is TRBJ1-5 and V is TRBV5-5; weak D call: TRBD1 (5 bases). The germline V and J ends were trimmed by 0 bases and 1 base, with 11 bases remaining between them. The length of the CDR3 is 16 residues. Germline-derived CDR1 and CDR2 are SGHKS and YYEKEE (reference sequence). The chain's CDR3 is CASSLEARDSNQPQHF. The CDR3 bases are TGTGCCAGCAGCTTGGAGGCCCGGGACAGCAATCAGCCCCAGCATTTT.

The J gene is TRBJ2-7, the V gene TRBV6-6; D remains ambiguous. This CDR3 region has 13 residues. Trimming left V 4 bases short and J 4 bases short, with 11 bases between. Germline CDR1 is MNHNY and CDR2 is SVGAGI (reference sequence). The CDR3 DNA reads as TGTGCCAGCAGTTTAAAGGTCCAATACGAGCAGTACTTC. Protein sequence: CASSLKVQYEQYF.

The rearrangement links TRBV27 to TRBJ2-1; TRBD1 matches at 8 bases. The trim removed 5 bases at V and 3 bases at J, leaving 6 bases unmatched. CDR3 length: 15 residues. Germline CDR1 is MNHEY and CDR2 is SMNVEV (reference sequence). The DNA for the CDR3 is TGTGCCAGCAGTCTCCCCGACAGGGGCTACAATGAGCAGTTCTTC. Protein product: CASSLPDRGYNEQFF.

This clonotype was counted only a few times. The rearrangement links TRBV13 to TRBJ2-2, with 7 bases that match TRBD1. Germline CDR1 PRHDT, CDR2 FYEKMQ (reference sequence). V dropped 3 bases and J dropped 0; count of bases not matched to a gene: 7. The CDR3 totals 17 residues. This CDR3 is CASSLDRSDANTGELFF. For the CDR3, the DNA is TGTGCCAGCAGCTTGGACAGGTCAGACGCGAACACCGGGGAGCTGTTTTTT.

In this sample, this clonotype turned up a few times. J is TRBJ1-1 and V is TRBV29-1; D is uncertain. CDR3 length: 16 amino acids. Germline values: CDR1 SQVTM, CDR2 ANQGSEA. V lost 0 bases to trimming and J lost 5 bases, with 19 bases between them. The CDR3, as DNA: TGCAGCGTTGAAGATCTCGGCCGCGGGCTAGGAACTGAAGCTTTCTTT. Its translation is CSVEDLGRGLGTEAFF. Looking up the rest from reference TRBV29-1 and TRBJ1-1 gives the full variable domain: SAVISQKPSRDICQRGTSLTIQCQVDSQVTMMFWYRQQPGQSLTLIATANQGSEATYESGFVIDKFPISRPNLTFSTLTVSNMSPEDSSIYLCSVEDLGRGLGTEAFFGQGTRLTVV.

V usage is TRBV7-6 and J usage is TRBJ2-7, with D possibly TRBD2 on 7 matching bases. The CDR3 contains 14 residues. Germline values: CDR1 SGHVS, CDR2 FNYEAQ. V was cut by 5 bases and J by 2 bases, with 13 bases left in between. Here the CDR3 reads CASSLKGGTYEQYF. The DNA for the CDR3 is TGTGCCAGCAGCCTGAAGGGGGGGACCTACGAGCAGTACTTC.

This sequence joins TRBV4-1 and TRBJ1-1; 10 bases agree with TRBD1. The ends lost 6 bases at V and 6 bases at J; junction bases unmatched: 16. This CDR3 is 17 amino acids long. CDR1 is MGHRA and CDR2 is YSYEKL in the germline V gene. The CDR3 DNA sequence: TGCGCCAGCAGACATTTCGGGACAGGGGAACGGGGGCCTGAAGCTTTCTTT. Translating it yields CASRHFGTGERGPEAFF.

The chain uses TRBV5-5 and TRBJ2-5, with a tentative D call TRBD2 (6 bases). CDR1 SGHKS and CDR2 YYEKEE come from the germline V gene (reference sequence). V lost 0 bases and J lost 4, with 16 bases in between. This CDR3 is built from 16 residues. The CDR3 region is CASSLAGGMMRETQYF. The CDR3 DNA reads as TGTGCCAGCAGCTTGGCCGGGGGTATGATGAGAGAGACCCAGTACTTC.

This clonotype was seen more than once but under ten times. The chain employs TRBV6-2 or TRBV6-3 and TRBJ1-2, with 7 bases lining up with TRBD1. The CDR3 runs to 19 residues. V gave up 2 bases and J gave up 4 bases; unmatched junction bases: 19. Looked up from germline, CDR1 is MNHEY and CDR2 is SVGEGT. The CDR3 DNA sequence: TGTGCCAGCAGTTACCTACCCTCGGAGGGGGCGGCCGGTGGCTATGGCTACACCTTC. This gives the protein CASSYLPSEGAAGGYGYTF.

The genes are TRBV5-6 and TRBJ2-1; 14 positions agree with TRBD2. The CDR3 extends over 14 amino acids. V dropped 3 bases and J dropped 15; count of bases not matched to a gene: 8. The V gene's germline CDR1 is SGHDT and CDR2 YYEEEE. The CDR3 DNA reads TGTGCCAGCAGCTCGGGACTAGCGGGAGATGCGGGGTTCTTC. Protein: CASSSGLAGDAGFF.

This clonotype turned up a few times. The V and J genes are TRBV7-9 and TRBJ2-7, with D perhaps TRBD1 or TRBD2 (5 bases each). Germline lookup yields CDR1 SEHNR and CDR2 FQNEAQ (reference sequence). The CDR3 is made up of 15 amino acids. V dropped 4 bases and J dropped 1 base, with 14 bases sitting between them. The CDR3 spells CASSYRDGASYEQYF. The CDR3 region has the DNA TGTGCCAGCAGCTACCGGGACGGGGCTTCCTACGAGCAGTACTTC.

This clonotype turned up a few times. The chain is built from TRBV6-5 and TRBJ2-1; 9 bases map to TRBD2. This CDR3 has 15 amino acids. V dropped 6 bases and J dropped 5; count of bases not matched to a gene: 8. CDR1 MNHEY and CDR2 SVGAGI come from the germline V gene. CDR3 region: CASSTPTSGDNEQFF. The CDR3 DNA reads as TGTGCCAGCAGCACCCCGACTAGCGGAGACAATGAGCAGTTCTTC.

The CDR3 loop reads CASSRGQKETQYF. The CDR3 bases are TGTGCCAGCTCACGGGGACAGAAAGAGACCCAGTACTTC. V and J are TRBV9 and TRBJ2-5; 7 bases fit TRBD1. The CDR3 covers 13 residues. From germline, CDR1 is SGDLS and CDR2 YYNGEE. V trimming: 7 bases; J trimming: 3 bases; junction bases outside the gene matches: 6.

There are many counts of this clonotype. The chain employs TRBV4-1 and TRBJ2-5; 7 nucleotides line up with TRBD1. This CDR3 region has 14 residues. The junction had 8 bases not matched to a gene; V was cut back by 8 bases and J by 2 bases. In germline, CDR1 is MGHRA, CDR2 YSYEKL. The DNA for the CDR3 is TGCGCCAGCGGGGACCGGGACAGACAAGAGACCCAGTACTTC. Protein product: CASGDRDRQETQYF.

The sample holds a few counts of this clonotype. The gene calls are TRBV20-1 and TRBJ2-3; 12 bases agree with TRBD2. V dropped 6 bases and J dropped 8; count of bases not matched to a gene: 15. Germline CDR1 reads DFQATT; CDR2 reads SNEGSKA (reference sequence). CDR3 length equals 16 residues. In DNA, the CDR3 is TGCAGTGCAGACACTAGCGGGGGGAGGGCCTTTGGTACGCAGTATTTT. Protein sequence: CSADTSGGRAFGTQYF.

This clonotype was seen once. The chain uses TRBV7-6 and TRBJ2-3; TRBD1 is a possible D gene (6 bases). Per germline, CDR1 SGHVS and CDR2 FNYEAQ. The V end was cut by 0 bases, the J end by 6 bases, with 13 bases between. The CDR3 length is 15 residues. The CDR3 region is CASSLAGTTHDTQYF. The CDR3 DNA reads as TGTGCCAGCAGCTTAGCGGGGACAACCCACGATACGCAGTATTTT.

This clonotype was seen more than once but under ten times. J is TRBJ2-2 and V is TRBV4-3; 13 bases are a match to TRBD2. The germline CDR1 and CDR2 sequences are LGHNA and YSLEER. CDR3 length: 18 residues. Trimming took 0 bases from V and 5 from J; bases not matched to a gene: 6. This CDR3 reads CASSQEGLAGQWTGELFF. The CDR3, as DNA: TGCGCCAGCAGCCAAGAGGGACTAGCGGGACAGTGGACCGGGGAGCTGTTTTTT.

The rearrangement uses TRBV4-3 and TRBJ1-6; 11 bases fit TRBD1. V gave up 0 bases and J gave up 10 bases; unmatched junction bases: 5. Germline V CDR1 and CDR2: LGHNA, YSLEER. The length of the CDR3 is 16 residues. The CDR3 here is CASSQDMGQGVSPLHF. The DNA of the CDR3 is TGCGCCAGCAGCCAAGACATGGGACAGGGGGTCTCACCCCTCCACTTT.